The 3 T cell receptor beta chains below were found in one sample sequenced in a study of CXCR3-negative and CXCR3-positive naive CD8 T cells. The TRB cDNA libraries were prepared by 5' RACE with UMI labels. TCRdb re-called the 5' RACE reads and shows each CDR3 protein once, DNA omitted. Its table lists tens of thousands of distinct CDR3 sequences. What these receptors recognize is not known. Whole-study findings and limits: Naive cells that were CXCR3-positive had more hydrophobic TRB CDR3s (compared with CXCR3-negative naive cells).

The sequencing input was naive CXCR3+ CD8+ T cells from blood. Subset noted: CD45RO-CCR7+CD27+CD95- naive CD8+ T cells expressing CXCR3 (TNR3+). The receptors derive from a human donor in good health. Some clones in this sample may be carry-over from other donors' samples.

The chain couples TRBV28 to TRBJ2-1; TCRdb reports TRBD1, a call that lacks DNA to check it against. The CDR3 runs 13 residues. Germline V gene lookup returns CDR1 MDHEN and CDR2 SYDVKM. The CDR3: CASSLEQVNEQFF.

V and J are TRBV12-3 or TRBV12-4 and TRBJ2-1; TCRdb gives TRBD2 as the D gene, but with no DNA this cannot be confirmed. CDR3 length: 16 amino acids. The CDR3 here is CASSLTSGGSYNEQFF.

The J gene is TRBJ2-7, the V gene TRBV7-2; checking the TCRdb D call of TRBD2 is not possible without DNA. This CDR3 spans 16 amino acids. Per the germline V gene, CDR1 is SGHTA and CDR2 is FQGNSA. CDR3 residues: CASSGRTSGGSYEQYF.